This TCR beta chain was identified during a study of neurological immune-mediated disorders. Study in general: Multiple sclerosis patients numbered roughly 35, with about 30 relapsing-remitting and 3 secondary progressive. Findings and caveats of the study: HTLV-1-associated myelopathy ranked highest for TCR clonal expansion and multiple sclerosis lowest, beneath healthy controls.

It was by 5'RACE with 10-nucleotide random UMIs that the cDNA was made. TCRdb independently ran MiXCR on the 5' RACE reads; one entry per CDR3 protein. Among under 85,000 distinct CDR3 sequences listed, roughly 4.9% were seen once. Where libraries were unsorted, they were derived from 2 million PBMCs stored at -80 degrees C. This clonotype was seen at least ten times. No antigen is known for it. The germline V gene has CDR1 SQVTM and CDR2 ANQGSEA. The CDR3 totals 11 residues. This TCR was sampled from a human donor with multiple sclerosis. The donor label of this sample is uncertain. The sample consisted of PBMCs. The chain carries TRBV29-1 and TRBJ1-1; D not certain. In nucleotides, the CDR3 is TGCGGATTGAGGGCGAACACTGAAGCTTTCTTT. Amino acids: CGLRANTEAFF.